The rows below give T cell receptor beta chains drawn from one sample of a study of T cell changes during pregnancy in multiple sclerosis. The protocol was immunoSEQ multiplex PCR, while the TCRdb copy is restricted to in-frame clones and leaves out a portion. The repertoire consists of tens of thousands of clones, with approximately 88% occurring once and the leading ten covering about 1.7%. Source: peripheral blood, taken in the first trimester of pregnancy. These receptors were collected from a female donor with multiple sclerosis, enrolled in a pregnancy study. Each CDR3 is given with its conserved first and last residue. The order of the fields is V gene, CDR3 protein.

v_call: TRBV5-6
cdr3_aa: CASSLAGLYGYTF

v_call: TRBV30
cdr3_aa: CAWEAGSNTEAFF

v_call: TRBV28
cdr3_aa: CASSRQGVIRGQPQHF

v_call: TRBV5-1
cdr3_aa: CASSPVAGEQQFF

v_call: TRBV6-1
cdr3_aa: CASTRLAGGLETQYF

v_call: TRBV28
cdr3_aa: CASSLQGWTEAFF

v_call: TRBV5-6
cdr3_aa: CASSFASLLQGYEQYF

v_call: TRBV10-1
cdr3_aa: CASSEWLGNEQFF

v_call: TRBV6-5
cdr3_aa: CASSYSKGTRGRLFF

v_call: TRBV5-4
cdr3_aa: CASRPGIAGGYEQYF

v_call: TRBV4-3
cdr3_aa: CASSHGQEVNEQFF

v_call: TRBV19
cdr3_aa: CASSIQGRSNTGELFF

v_call: TRBV5-4
cdr3_aa: CASSFPSETDTQYF

v_call: TRBV2
cdr3_aa: CASTVDRATYEQYF

v_call: TRBV27
cdr3_aa: CASSPGLAGVDEQYF

v_call: TRBV27
cdr3_aa: CASSLSSGFATEAFF

v_call: TRBV25-1
cdr3_aa: CASSELGTSGDSYNEQFF

v_call: TRBV5-1
cdr3_aa: CASSEQGSFTYEQYF

v_call: TRBV18
cdr3_aa: CASSPERGSTDTQYF

v_call: TRBV10-2
cdr3_aa: CASSDRDSRSDTQYF

v_call: TRBV30
cdr3_aa: CAWSAQGTGYLTGNF

v_call: TRBV4-1
cdr3_aa: CASSPDPSYYEQYF

v_call: TRBV28
cdr3_aa: CASTRRGSYEQYF

v_call: TRBV28
cdr3_aa: CASSKPGQGSHGYTF

v_call: TRBV5-1
cdr3_aa: CASSLTPGNTEAFF

v_call: TRBV4-2
cdr3_aa: CASSRGGSGRGYEQYF

v_call: TRBV9
cdr3_aa: CASSVGTSGYEQYF

v_call: TRBV9
cdr3_aa: CASSPPGRGVETQYF